The TCR beta chain under discussion was sequenced for a study of CD8+ T cells in alopecia areata. At the level of the study: Tofacitinib was given for 6 to 18 months, then stopped for 6 months. Study-wide findings and caveats: Both scalp clonality and the expanded CD8+ clones among the top 100 showed a significant decrease with tofacitinib. Normal skin contains resident alphabeta T cells, and these are also sequenced in scalp samples.

After isolation, RNA underwent reverse transcription to generate cDNA as the sequencing template. Repertoires were generated with immunoSEQ multiplex PCR, while TCRdb's copy carries only in-frame clones and drops some. The repertoire has 80,000 to 95,000 clones, roughly 47% of them found once; the top ten carry more than 15%. Treatment meaning: oral pan-JAK inhibitor, 5-10 mg twice daily. Samples from alopecia areata patients were lesional scalp punch biopsies and peripheral blood. As regards this clone: The antigen remains unidentified.

Germline V gene sequence: CDR1 SQVTM, CDR2 ANQGSEA. The germline V and J ends were trimmed by 2 bases and 3 bases, with 17 bases remaining between them. The CDR3 spans 16 residues. The V and J genes are TRBV29-1 and TRBJ2-1; D is unresolved. Here the sequenced sample was CD8+ T cells sorted from blood, taken at week 24, from a patient treated with tofacitinib. The clonotype comes from a human donor with alopecia areata. The CDR3 DNA follows: TGCAGCGTTGAAAGAGAGGAACCGGCCTTCTACAATGAGCAGTTCTTC. Translation: CSVEREEPAFYNEQFF.